The clone carrying this T cell receptor beta chain was seen only a few times. These data come from a study of cytomegalovirus exposure and HLA in healthy donors. The PCR employed 60 Vbeta primers together with 13 Jbeta primers. The protocol was immunoSEQ multiplex PCR, while the TCRdb copy is restricted to in-frame clones and leaves out a portion. Of about 160,000 clones listed, 65% to 80% are singletons. The sample comprised PBMCs. This TCR was sampled from a female donor in good health and CMV-seronegative.

The DNA of the CDR3 is TGTGCCAGCAGTTCAGGACAGGGGGCAGCTTTCTTT. It translates to CASSSGQGAAFF. The rearrangement joins TRBV7-2 to TRBJ1-1, with TRBD1 matching 11 bases. Germline V CDR1 and CDR2: SGHTA, FQGNSA. This CDR3 has 12 residues. The V and J ends lost 6 bases and 10 bases, in that order; junction bases with no gene match: 4.